Below, one T cell receptor beta chain is given with its context. Antigen unknown. The data belong to a study of blood T cells in healthy people across ages. Study findings and constraints: The study lacked donor CMV status, which possibly confounded expanded clonotype changes.

Looked up from germline, CDR1 is SEHNR and CDR2 is FQNEAQ (reference sequence). The CDR3 extends over 15 amino acids. V shed 2 bases and J shed 0 bases, with 10 bases lying between them. For the second PCR, which ran for 7 to 11 cycles, a sample-barcoded 5' primer and a J-beta primer mix were used. Every sample produced at least 2.5 million CDR3-containing paired-end reads. Each CDR3 protein is one row after TCRdb ran MiXCR on the 5' RACE reads. The sample yields hundreds of thousands of distinct CDR3 sequences, roughly 50% seen once. V is TRBV7-9 and J is TRBJ2-5, with no clear D. This sequence was found in a man aged 25-45 years in good health. The sample comprised blood. The CDR3 sequence: CASSLSNGNQETQYF. Here the CDR3 DNA reads TGTGCCAGCAGCTTATCTAACGGTAACCAAGAGACCCAGTACTTC.